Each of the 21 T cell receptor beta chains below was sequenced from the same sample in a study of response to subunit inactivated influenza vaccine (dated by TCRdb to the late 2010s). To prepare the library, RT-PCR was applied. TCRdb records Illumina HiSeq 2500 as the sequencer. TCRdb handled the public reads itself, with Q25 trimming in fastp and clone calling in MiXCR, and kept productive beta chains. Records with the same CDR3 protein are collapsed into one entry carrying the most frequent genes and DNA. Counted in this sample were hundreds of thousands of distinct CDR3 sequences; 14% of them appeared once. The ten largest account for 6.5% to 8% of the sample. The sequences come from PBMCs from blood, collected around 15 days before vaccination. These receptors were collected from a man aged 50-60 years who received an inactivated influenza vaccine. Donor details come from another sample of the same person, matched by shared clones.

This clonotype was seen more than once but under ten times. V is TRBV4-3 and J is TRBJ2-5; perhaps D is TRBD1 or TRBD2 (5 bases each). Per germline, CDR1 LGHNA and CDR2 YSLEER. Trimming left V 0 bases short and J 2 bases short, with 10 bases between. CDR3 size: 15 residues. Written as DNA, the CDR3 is TGCGCCAGCAGCCAAGATTGGGACGGGCAAGAGACCCAGTACTTC. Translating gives CASSQDWDGQETQYF.

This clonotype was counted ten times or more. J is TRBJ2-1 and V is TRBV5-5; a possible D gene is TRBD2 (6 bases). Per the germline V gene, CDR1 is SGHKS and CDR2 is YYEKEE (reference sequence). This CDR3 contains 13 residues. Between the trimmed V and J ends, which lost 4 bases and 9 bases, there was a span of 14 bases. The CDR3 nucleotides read TGTGCCAGCAGCCGAAATTCCGGGAGTGAGCAGTTCTTC. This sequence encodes CASSRNSGSEQFF.

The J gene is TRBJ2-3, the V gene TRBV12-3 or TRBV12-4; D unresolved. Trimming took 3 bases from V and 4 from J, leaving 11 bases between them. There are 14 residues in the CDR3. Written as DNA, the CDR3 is TGTGCCAGCAGTTTGGTGGCTAGACCAGATACGCAGTATTTT. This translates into CASSLVARPDTQYF.

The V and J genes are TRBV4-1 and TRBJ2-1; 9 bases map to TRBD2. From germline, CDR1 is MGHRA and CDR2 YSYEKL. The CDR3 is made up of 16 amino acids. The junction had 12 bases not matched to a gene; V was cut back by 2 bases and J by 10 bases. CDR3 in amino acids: CASSQRREGLGVEQFF. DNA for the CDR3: TGCGCCAGCAGCCAAAGGCGGGAGGGCCTCGGGGTAGAGCAGTTCTTC.

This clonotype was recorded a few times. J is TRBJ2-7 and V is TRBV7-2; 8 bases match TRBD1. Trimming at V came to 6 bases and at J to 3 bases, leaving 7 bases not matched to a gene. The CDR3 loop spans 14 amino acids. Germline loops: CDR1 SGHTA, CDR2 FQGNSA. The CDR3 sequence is CASRQTGGNYEQYF. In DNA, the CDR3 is TGTGCCAGCAGGCAAACAGGGGGTAACTACGAGCAGTACTTC.

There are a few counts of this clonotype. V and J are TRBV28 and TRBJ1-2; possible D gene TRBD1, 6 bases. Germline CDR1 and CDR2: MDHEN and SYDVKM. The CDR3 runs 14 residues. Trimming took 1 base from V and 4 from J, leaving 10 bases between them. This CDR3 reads CASSLYGQTYGYTF. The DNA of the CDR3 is TGTGCCAGCAGTTTATACGGACAGACCTATGGCTACACCTTC.

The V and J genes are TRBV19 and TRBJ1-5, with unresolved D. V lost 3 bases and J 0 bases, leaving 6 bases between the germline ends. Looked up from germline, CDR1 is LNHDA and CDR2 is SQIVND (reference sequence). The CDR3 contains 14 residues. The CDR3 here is CASSIPGSNQPQHF. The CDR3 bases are TGTGCCAGTAGTATTCCGGGTAGCAATCAGCCCCAGCATTTT. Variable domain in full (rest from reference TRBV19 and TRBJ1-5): DGGITQSPKYLFRKEGQNVTLSCEQNLNHDAMYWYRQDPGQGLRLIYYSQIVNDFQKGDIAEGYSVSREKKESFPLTVTSAQKNPTAFYLCASSIPGSNQPQHFGDGTRLSIL.

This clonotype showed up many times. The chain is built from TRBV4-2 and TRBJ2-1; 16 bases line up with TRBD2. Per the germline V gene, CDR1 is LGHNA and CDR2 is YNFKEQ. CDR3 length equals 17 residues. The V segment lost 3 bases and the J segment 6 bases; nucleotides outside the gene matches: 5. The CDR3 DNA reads TGTGCCAGCAGCCAGGGGACTAGCGGGGGGGTCCCCAATGAGCAGTTCTTC. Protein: CASSQGTSGGVPNEQFF.

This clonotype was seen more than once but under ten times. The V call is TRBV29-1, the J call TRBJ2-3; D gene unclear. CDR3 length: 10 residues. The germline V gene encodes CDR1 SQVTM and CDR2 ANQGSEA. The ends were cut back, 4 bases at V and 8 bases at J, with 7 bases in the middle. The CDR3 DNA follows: TGCAGCGTTGTAGTGCTTACGCAGTATTTT. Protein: CSVVVLTQYF.

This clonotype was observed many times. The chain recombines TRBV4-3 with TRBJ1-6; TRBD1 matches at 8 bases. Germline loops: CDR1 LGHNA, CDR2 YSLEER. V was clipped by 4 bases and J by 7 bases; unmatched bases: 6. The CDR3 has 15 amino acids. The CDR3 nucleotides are TGCGCCAGCAGCCTCCGGACAGGGTACAATTCACCCCTCCACTTT. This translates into CASSLRTGYNSPLHF.

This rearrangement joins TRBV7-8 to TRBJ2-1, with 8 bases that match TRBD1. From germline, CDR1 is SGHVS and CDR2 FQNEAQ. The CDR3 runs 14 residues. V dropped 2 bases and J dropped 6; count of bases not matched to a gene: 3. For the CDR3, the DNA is TGTGCCAGCAGCTTACAGGGGGCGACCAATGAGCAGTTCTTC. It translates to CASSLQGATNEQFF.

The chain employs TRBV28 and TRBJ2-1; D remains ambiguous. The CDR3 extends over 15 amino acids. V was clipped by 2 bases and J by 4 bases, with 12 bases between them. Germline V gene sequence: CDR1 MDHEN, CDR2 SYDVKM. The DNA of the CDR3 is TGTGCCAGCAGTTTAGGGCTCAGAATATACAATGAGCAGTTCTTC. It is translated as CASSLGLRIYNEQFF.

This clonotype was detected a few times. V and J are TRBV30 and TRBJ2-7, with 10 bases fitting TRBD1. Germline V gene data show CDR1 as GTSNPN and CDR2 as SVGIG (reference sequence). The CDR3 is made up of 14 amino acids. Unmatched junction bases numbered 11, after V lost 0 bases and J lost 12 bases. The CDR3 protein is CAWSVVEGQGLMYF. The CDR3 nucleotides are TGTGCCTGGAGTGTAGTCGAGGGACAGGGGCTTATGTACTTC.

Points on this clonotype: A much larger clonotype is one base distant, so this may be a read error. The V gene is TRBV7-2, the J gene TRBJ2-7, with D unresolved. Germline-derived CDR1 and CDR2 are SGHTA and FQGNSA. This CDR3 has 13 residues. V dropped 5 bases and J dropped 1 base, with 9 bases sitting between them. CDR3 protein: CASSPYRSYEQYF. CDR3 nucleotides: TGTGCCAGCAGCCCGTACAGATCCTACGAGCAGTACTTC.

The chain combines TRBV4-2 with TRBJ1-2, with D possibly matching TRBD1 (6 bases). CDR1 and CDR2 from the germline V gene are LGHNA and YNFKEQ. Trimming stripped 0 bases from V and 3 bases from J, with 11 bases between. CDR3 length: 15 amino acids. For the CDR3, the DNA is TGTGCCAGCAGCCAAGATTATCAGGGGCACTATGGCTACACCTTC. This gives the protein CASSQDYQGHYGYTF.

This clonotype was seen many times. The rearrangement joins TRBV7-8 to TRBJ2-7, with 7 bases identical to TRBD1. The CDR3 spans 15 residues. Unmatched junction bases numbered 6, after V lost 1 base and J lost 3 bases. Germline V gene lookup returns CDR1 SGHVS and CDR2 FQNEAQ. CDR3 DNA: TGTGCCAGCAGCTTAGGTGGGACAGTGAGCTACGAGCAGTACTTC. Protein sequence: CASSLGGTVSYEQYF.

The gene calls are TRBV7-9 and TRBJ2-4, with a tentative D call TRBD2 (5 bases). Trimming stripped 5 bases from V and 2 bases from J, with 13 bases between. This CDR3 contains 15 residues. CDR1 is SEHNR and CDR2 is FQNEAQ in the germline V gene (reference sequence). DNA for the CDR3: TGTGCCAGCAGCCACACCGGGGAGTCCAAAAACATTCAGTACTTC. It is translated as CASSHTGESKNIQYF.

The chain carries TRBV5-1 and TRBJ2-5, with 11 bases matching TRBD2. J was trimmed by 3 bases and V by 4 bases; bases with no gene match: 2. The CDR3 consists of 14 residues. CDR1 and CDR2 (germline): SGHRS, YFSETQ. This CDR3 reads CASSIAGGEETQYF. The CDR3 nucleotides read TGCGCCAGCAGCATAGCGGGGGGGGAAGAGACCCAGTACTTC.

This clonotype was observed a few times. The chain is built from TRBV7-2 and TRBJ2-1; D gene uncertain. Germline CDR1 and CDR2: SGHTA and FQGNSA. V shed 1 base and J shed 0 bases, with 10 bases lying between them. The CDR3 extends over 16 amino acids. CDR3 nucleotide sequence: TGTGCCAGCAGCTTAGTGGGCGGAGACTCCTACAATGAGCAGTTCTTC. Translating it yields CASSLVGGDSYNEQFF.

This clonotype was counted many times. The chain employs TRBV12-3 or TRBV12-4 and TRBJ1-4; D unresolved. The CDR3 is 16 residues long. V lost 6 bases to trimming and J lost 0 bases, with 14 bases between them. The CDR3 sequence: CASSPLSAATNEKLFF. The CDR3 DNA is TGTGCCAGCAGCCCCTTAAGTGCTGCAACTAATGAAAAACTGTTTTTT.

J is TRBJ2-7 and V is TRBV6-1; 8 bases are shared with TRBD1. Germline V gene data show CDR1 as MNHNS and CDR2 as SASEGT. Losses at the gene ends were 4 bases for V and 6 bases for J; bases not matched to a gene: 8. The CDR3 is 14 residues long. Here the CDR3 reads CASSVGAGGVEQYF. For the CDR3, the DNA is TGTGCCAGCAGTGTTGGAGCAGGGGGCGTCGAGCAGTACTTC.